This entry is about one TCR beta chain. Germline CDR1 reads MGHRA; CDR2 reads YSYEKL. The CDR3 runs to 18 residues. V was cut by 2 bases and J by 8 bases, with 24 bases left in between. The entry originates in a study of immune characterization of retroperitoneal liposarcoma. Each CDR3 protein is one row after TCRdb ran MiXCR on the PCR reads. The sample has 8,000 or so distinct CDR3 sequences; approximately 40% are singletons. The chain joins TRBV4-1 to TRBJ2-2; no firm D call. This sequence originates from a male donor with retroperitoneal liposarcoma. Sequencing used tumor tissue. In nucleotides, the CDR3 is TGCGCCAGCAGCCAACTGCAAATTCCGGGCACAGACCAGGGGGAGCTGTTTTTT. This codes for CASSQLQIPGTDQGELFF.